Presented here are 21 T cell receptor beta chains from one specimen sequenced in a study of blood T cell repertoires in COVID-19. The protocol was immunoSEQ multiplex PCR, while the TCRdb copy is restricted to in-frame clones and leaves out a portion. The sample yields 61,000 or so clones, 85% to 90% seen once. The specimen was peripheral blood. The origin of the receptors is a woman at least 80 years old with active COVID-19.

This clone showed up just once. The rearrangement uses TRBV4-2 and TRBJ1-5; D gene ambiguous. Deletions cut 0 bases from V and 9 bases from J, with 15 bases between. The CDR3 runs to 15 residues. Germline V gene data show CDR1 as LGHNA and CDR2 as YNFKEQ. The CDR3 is CASSQDSMGGRPQHF. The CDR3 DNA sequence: TGTGCCAGCAGCCAAGATTCAATGGGAGGGAGGCCCCAGCATTTT.

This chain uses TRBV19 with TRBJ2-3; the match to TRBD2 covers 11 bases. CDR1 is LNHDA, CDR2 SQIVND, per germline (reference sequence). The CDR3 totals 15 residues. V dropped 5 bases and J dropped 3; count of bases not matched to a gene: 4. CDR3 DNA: TGTGCCAGTAGTTCGACTAGCGGGGAAACAGATACGCAGTATTTT. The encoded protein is CASSSTSGETDTQYF.

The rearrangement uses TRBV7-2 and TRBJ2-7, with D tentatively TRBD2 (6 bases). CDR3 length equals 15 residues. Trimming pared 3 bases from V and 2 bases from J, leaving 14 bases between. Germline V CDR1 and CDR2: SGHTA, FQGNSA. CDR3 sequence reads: CASSLGGALTYEQYF. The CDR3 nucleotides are TGTGCCAGCAGCTTGGGCGGGGCCTTAACCTACGAGCAGTACTTC.

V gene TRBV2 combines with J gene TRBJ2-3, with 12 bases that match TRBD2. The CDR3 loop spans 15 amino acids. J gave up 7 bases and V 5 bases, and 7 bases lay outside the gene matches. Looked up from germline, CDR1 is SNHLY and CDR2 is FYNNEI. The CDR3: CASSPTSGGFNTQYF. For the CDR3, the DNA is TGTGCCAGCAGTCCCACTAGCGGGGGGTTCAATACGCAGTATTTT.

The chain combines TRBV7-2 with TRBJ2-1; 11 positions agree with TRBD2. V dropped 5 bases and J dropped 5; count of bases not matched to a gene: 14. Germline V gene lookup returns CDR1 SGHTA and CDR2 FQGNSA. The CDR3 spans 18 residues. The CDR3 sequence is CASSLGGSGGARDNEQFF. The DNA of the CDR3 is TGTGCCAGCAGCCTAGGAGGTAGCGGGGGGGCCCGGGACAATGAGCAGTTCTTC.

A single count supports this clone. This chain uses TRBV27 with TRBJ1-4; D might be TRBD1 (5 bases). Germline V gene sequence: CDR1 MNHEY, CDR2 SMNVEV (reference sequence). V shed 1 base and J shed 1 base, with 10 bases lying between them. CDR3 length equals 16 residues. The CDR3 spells CASSLFRGGTNEKLFF. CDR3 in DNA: TGTGCCAGCAGTTTATTTAGGGGAGGAACTAATGAAAAACTGTTTTTT.

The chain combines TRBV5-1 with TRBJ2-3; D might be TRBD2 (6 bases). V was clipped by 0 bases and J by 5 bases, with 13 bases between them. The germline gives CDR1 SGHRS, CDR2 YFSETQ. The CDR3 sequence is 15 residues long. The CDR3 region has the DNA TGCGCCAGCAGCTTGGAACCGGGGGACGGAGATACGCAGTATTTT. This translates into CASSLEPGDGDTQYF. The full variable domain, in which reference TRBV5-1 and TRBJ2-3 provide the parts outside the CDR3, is KAGVTQTPRYLIKTRGQQVTLSCSPISGHRSVSWYQQTPGQGLQFLFEYFSETQRNKGNFPGRFSGRQFSNSRSEMNVSTLELGDSALYLCASSLEPGDGDTQYFGPGTRLTVL.

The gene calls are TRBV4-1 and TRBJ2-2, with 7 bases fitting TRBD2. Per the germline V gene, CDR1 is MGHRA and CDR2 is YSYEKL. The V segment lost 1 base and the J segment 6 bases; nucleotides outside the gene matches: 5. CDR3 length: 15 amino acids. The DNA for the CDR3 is TGCGCCAGCAGCCAAGGCGGGGGAAGAGCCGGGGAGCTGTTTTTT. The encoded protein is CASSQGGGRAGELFF.

CDR3 nucleotides: TGTGCCAGCAGTGAAGGTTCTATCCATGAGCAGTTCTTC. It specifies CASSEGSIHEQFF. This chain links TRBV6-1 with TRBJ2-1; D ambiguous. Trimming cost V 1 base and J 8 bases, with 9 bases left between them. The germline V gene encodes CDR1 MNHNS and CDR2 SASEGT. This CDR3 spans 13 amino acids.

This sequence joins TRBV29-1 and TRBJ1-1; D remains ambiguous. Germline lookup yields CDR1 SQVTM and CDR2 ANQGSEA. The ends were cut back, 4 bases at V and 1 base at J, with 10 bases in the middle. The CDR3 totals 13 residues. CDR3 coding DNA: TGCAGCGTTGGTACAGACCCGAACACTGAAGCTTTCTTT. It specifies CSVGTDPNTEAFF.

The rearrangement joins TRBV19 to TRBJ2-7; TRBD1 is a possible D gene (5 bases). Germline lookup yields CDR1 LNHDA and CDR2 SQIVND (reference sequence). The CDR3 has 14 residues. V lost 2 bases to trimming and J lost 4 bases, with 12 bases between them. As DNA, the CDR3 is TGTGCCAGTAGTATATCGACAGAATTTTACGAGCAGTACTTC. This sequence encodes CASSISTEFYEQYF.

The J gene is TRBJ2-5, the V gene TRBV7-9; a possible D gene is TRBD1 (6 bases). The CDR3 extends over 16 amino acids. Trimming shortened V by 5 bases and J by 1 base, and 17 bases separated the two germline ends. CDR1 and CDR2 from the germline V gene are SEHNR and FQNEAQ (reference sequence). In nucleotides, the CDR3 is TGTGCCAGCAGCAATACTCCGGGACAAAGCCAAGAGACCCAGTACTTC. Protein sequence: CASSNTPGQSQETQYF.

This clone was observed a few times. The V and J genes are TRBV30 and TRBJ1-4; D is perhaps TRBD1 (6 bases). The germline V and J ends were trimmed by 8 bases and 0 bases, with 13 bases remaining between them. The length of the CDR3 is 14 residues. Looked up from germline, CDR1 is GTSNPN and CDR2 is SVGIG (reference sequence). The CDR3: CAQGSAATNEKLFF. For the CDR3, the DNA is TGTGCCCAGGGGTCGGCAGCAACTAATGAAAAACTGTTTTTT.

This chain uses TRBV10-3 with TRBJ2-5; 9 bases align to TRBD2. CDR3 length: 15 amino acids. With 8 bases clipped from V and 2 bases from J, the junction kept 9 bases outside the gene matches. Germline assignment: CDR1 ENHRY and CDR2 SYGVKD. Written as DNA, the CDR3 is TGTGCCATCTCGCCGGTAGCGGGGGCACAAGAGACCCAGTACTTC. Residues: CAISPVAGAQETQYF.

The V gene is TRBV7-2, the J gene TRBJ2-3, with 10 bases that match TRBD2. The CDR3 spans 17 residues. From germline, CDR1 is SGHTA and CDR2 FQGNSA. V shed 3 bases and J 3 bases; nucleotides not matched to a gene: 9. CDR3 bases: TGTGCCAGCAGCTTGCTGCAGCGGGGGGGCAGAACAGATACGCAGTATTTT. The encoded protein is CASSLLQRGGRTDTQYF.

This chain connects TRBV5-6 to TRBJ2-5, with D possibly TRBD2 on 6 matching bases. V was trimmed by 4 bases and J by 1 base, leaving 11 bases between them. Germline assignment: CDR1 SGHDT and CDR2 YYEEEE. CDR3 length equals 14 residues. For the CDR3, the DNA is TGTGCCAGCAGCCTCTGGGAGGCCCAAGAGACCCAGTACTTC. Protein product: CASSLWEAQETQYF.

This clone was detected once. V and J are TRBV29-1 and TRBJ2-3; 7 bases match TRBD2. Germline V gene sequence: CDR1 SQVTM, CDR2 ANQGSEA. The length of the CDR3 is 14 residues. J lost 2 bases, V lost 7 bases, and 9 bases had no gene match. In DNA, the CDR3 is TGCAGCGGGCTCACTAGCGCACTCACAGATACGCAGTATTTT. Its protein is CSGLTSALTDTQYF.

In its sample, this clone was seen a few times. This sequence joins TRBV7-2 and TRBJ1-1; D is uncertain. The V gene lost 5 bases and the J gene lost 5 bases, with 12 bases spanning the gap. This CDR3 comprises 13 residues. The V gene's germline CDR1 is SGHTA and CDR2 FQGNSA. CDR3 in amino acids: CASSRGPGTEAFF. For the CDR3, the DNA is TGTGCCAGCAGCCGAGGGCCGGGGACTGAAGCTTTCTTT.

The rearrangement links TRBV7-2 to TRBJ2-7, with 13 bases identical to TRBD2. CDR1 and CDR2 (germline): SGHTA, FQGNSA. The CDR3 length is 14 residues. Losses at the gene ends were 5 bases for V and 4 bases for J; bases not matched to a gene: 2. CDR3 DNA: TGTGCCAGCAGCACGACTAGCGGGGGGTACGAGCAGTACTTC. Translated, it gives CASSTTSGGYEQYF.

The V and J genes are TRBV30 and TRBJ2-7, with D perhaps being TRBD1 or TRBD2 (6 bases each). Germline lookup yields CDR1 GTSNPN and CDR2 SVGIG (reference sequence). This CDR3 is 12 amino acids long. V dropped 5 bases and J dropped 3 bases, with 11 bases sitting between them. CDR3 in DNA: TGTGCCTGGGGTGGAGGGGGCTACGAGCAGTACTTC. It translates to CAWGGGGYEQYF.

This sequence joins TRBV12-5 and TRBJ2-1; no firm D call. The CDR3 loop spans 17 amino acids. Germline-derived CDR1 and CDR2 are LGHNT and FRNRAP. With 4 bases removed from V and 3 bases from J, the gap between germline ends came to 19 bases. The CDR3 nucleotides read TGTGCTAGTGGTTCCCATCGCATTGGCGGAAGCTACAATGAGCAGTTCTTC. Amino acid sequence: CASGSHRIGGSYNEQFF. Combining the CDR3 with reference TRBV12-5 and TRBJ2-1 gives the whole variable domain DARVTQTPRHKVTEMGQEVTMRCQPILGHNTVFWYRQTMMQGLELLAYFRNRAPLDDSGMPKDRFSAEMPDATLATLKIQPSEPRDSAVYFCASGSHRIGGSYNEQFFGPGTRLTVL.